These T cell receptor beta chains were read from a single sample in a study of T cells in Graves' hyperthyroidism and ophthalmopathy. TCRdb passed the multiplex PCR reads through MiXCR, listing each CDR3 protein once. Counted here are roughly 250,000 distinct CDR3 sequences, about a sixth occurring once; the ten biggest clones make up approximately 30%. Source material: blood. These receptors were collected from a woman in her late teens or twenties with Graves' ophthalmopathy. Each CDR3 is given with its conserved first and last residue. Each record gives: CDR3 protein, V gene.

CASSLGTGGAGEKLFF,TRBV5-1
CASSSRTAEQYF,TRBV11-2
CASSLISDKNNEQFF,TRBV7-8
CASSSTASSGNTIYF,TRBV7-2
CASRASQETQYF,TRBV6-1
CASSEDPEETQYF,TRBV2
CSASGMETQYF,TRBV20-1
CASSYSMTQPEPIKGGGYTF,TRBV6-1
CASGFITGGPTGELFF,TRBV12-5
CASSKGGNTIYF,TRBV7-9
CAWSLIRETQYF,TRBV30
CASSLAGGRNEQYF,TRBV14